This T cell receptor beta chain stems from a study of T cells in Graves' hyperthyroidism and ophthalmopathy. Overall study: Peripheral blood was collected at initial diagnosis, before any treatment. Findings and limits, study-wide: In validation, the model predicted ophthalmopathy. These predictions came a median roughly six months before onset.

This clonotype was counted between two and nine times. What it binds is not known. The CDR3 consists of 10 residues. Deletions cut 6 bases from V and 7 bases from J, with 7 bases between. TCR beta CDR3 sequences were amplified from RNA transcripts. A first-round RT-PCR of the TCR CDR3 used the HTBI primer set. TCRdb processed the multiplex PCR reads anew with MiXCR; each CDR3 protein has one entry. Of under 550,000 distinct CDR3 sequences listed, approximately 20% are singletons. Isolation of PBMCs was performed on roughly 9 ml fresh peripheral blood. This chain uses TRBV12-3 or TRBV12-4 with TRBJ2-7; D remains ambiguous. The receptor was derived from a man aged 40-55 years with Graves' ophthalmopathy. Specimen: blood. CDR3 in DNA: TGTGCCAGCAGCTTTAGGGAGCAGTACTTC. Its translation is CASSFREQYF.